This T cell receptor (beta chain) was documented in a study of shared clonotypes between healthy human individuals. Study results and caveats: Despite large depth, rarefaction showed incomplete sorted-subset sequencing. Non-shared clonotypes had lower generation probabilities than those shared by all four donors. In general, naive subsets displayed greater estimated richness than memory subsets did.

Several immunoSEQ plates received, in even portions, the genomic DNA of each subset. Assay used: immunoSEQ multiplex PCR; TCRdb lists only in-frame clones, some missing. The sample has 700,000 or so clones; around 72% are singletons. Germline CDR1 SEHNR, CDR2 FQNEAQ (reference sequence). The V and J ends lost 4 bases and 2 bases, in that order; junction bases with no gene match: 1. This CDR3 has 13 amino acids. Worth noting for this clone: What it binds is not known. Since a much larger clone is just one base distant, this may be a read error.

The sequencing input was memory CD4+ T cells sorted from blood. Subset specified: CD45RA-negative fraction. This chain uses TRBV7-9 with TRBJ1-2; TRBD1 agrees at 7 bases. The receptor comes from a woman aged 25 to 39 in good health. CDR3 in amino acids: CASSSGQNYGYTF. DNA of the CDR3: TGTGCCAGCAGCTCGGGACAGAACTATGGCTACACCTTC.